The 21 T cell receptor beta chains listed next were all sequenced from one sample in a study of blood T cell repertoires in COVID-19. Libraries were prepared by immunoSEQ multiplex PCR; TCRdb keeps only in-frame clonotypes and omits some of them. The sample yields about 670,000 clones, 80% to 90% seen once. The sample consisted of peripheral blood. These receptors came from a woman under 30 with acute or convalescent COVID-19.

The V and J genes are TRBV7-2 and TRBJ1-2; a possible D gene is TRBD1 (6 bases). Per the germline V gene, CDR1 is SGHTA and CDR2 is FQGNSA. The CDR3 is 12 amino acids. V was clipped by 5 bases and J by 5 bases, with 9 bases between them. The CDR3 sequence: CASSPQGYGYTF. CDR3 DNA: TGTGCCAGCAGCCCTCAGGGGTATGGCTACACCTTC.

The rearrangement joins TRBV12-5 to TRBJ1-6; a possible D gene is TRBD1 (6 bases). Germline values: CDR1 LGHNT, CDR2 FRNRAP. The CDR3 runs to 13 residues. Here the CDR3 reads CAYRDTPNSPLHF. The CDR3, as DNA: TGTGCATATCGGGACACCCCTAATTCACCCCTCCACTTT.

J is TRBJ1-1 and V is TRBV18; 10 bases fit TRBD1. This CDR3 contains 14 residues. The germline gives CDR1 KGHSH, CDR2 LQKENI. Germline trimming cut 3 bases from V and 5 bases from J; bases unmatched to any gene: 3. Here the CDR3 DNA reads TGTGCCAGCTCACCGACAGGGGGCCTAACTGAAGCTTTCTTT. Amino acids: CASSPTGGLTEAFF.

This clone was counted between two and nine times. This chain joins TRBV4-1 and TRBJ1-5; TRBD1 agrees at 8 bases. Trimming cost V 2 bases and J 0 bases; bases outside gene matches: 12. Germline lookup yields CDR1 MGHRA and CDR2 YSYEKL. The CDR3 spans 19 residues. The CDR3 nucleotides are TGCGCCAGCAGCCAATCTTCGGGACAGGCCCCCTATAGCAATCAGCCCCAGCATTTT. Residues: CASSQSSGQAPYSNQPQHF.

This clone was seen only a few times. The chain carries TRBV3-1 (or the pseudogene TRBV3-2) and TRBJ1-1; TRBD1 matches 7 bases. Per germline, CDR1 LGHDT and CDR2 YNNKEL (reference sequence). There are 13 residues in the CDR3. V lost 4 bases to trimming and J lost 11 bases; unmatched junction nucleotides: 10. CDR3 loop: CASSPLATGRAFF. The CDR3 coding sequence is TGTGCCAGCAGCCCCCTCGCGACAGGGCGGGCTTTCTTT.

A few counts support this clone. The chain has TRBV19 and TRBJ1-1; D is possibly TRBD1 (5 bases). CDR1 and CDR2 (germline): LNHDA, SQIVND (reference sequence). Trimming took off 8 bases at V and 7 bases at J, with 17 bases between the two ends. This CDR3 region has 13 residues. This CDR3 reads CASSREPHVEAFF. The CDR3 DNA sequence: TGTGCCAGTTCCAGGGAACCGCACGTTGAAGCTTTCTTT.

This clone was recorded many times. The rearrangement links TRBV6-2 or TRBV6-3 to TRBJ2-7; 9 nucleotides align to TRBD2. Germline assignment: CDR1 MNHEY and CDR2 SVGEGT. CDR3 size: 14 residues. V lost 2 bases to trimming and J lost 5 bases; unmatched junction nucleotides: 4. In DNA form, the CDR3 reads TGTGCCAGCAGTTACGGGGTAGCGGGGGACGAGCAGTACTTC. It encodes CASSYGVAGDEQYF.

The rearrangement links TRBV6-6 to TRBJ1-6; D is undetermined. Trimming removed 2 bases at V and 0 bases at J, with 5 bases between. Germline V gene data show CDR1 as MNHNY and CDR2 as SVGAGI (reference sequence). The CDR3 spans 15 residues. The CDR3 region has the DNA TGTGCCAGCAGTTACGAGGACTCCTATAATTCACCCCTCCACTTT. It specifies CASSYEDSYNSPLHF.

J is TRBJ2-7 and V is TRBV7-3; 12 bases agree with TRBD1. V lost 6 bases, J lost 7 bases, and 13 bases stayed unmatched. The germline V gene encodes CDR1 SGHTA and CDR2 FQGTGA. The CDR3 extends over 16 amino acids. This CDR3 reads CASSLLPGQGAGEQYF. The CDR3 bases are TGTGCCAGCAGTCTTCTCCCGGGACAGGGGGCTGGGGAGCAGTACTTC. The complete variable domain, with remaining parts taken from reference TRBV7-3 and TRBJ2-7, reads GAGVSQTPSNKVTEKGKYVELRCDPISGHTALYWYRQSLGQGPEFLIYFQGTGAADDSGLPNDRFFAVRPEGSVSTLKIQRTERGDSAVYLCASSLLPGQGAGEQYFGPGTRLTVT.

The chain carries TRBV18 and TRBJ1-2; D unresolved. The germline V gene encodes CDR1 KGHSH and CDR2 LQKENI. CDR3 length: 13 residues. Deletions cut 3 bases from V and 3 bases from J, with 8 bases between. CDR3 loop: CASSPSIDYGYTF. The CDR3 coding sequence is TGTGCCAGCTCACCGAGTATAGACTATGGCTACACCTTC. Complete variable domain (other parts from reference TRBV18 and TRBJ1-2): NAGVMQNPRHLVRRRGQEARLRCSPMKGHSHVYWYRQLPEEGLKFMVYLQKENIIDESGMPKERFSAEFPKEGPSILRIQQVVRGDSAAYFCASSPSIDYGYTFGSGTRLTVV.

The genes are TRBV7-9 and TRBJ2-5; 9 bases are shared with TRBD1. V shed 3 bases and J 6 bases; nucleotides not matched to a gene: 5. This CDR3 comprises 14 residues. Germline V gene lookup returns CDR1 SEHNR and CDR2 FQNEAQ (reference sequence). DNA for the CDR3: TGTGCCAGCAGCTTCGTGGGACAGGGTAAGACCCAGTACTTC. This gives the protein CASSFVGQGKTQYF.

This CDR3 is CAIQSPGVTNEKLFF. In DNA form, the CDR3 reads TGTGCCATCCAGAGTCCGGGTGTTACTAATGAAAAACTGTTTTTT. The rearrangement uses TRBV2 and TRBJ1-4; D is uncertain. This CDR3 is built from 15 residues. CDR1 SNHLY and CDR2 FYNNEI come from the germline V gene. V was pared by 10 bases and J by 2 bases, with 17 bases between. The full variable domain, with the rest looked up from reference TRBV2 and TRBJ1-4, is EPEVTQTPSHQVTQMGQEVILRCVPISNHLYFYWYRQILGQKVEFLVSFYNNEISEKSEIFDDQFSVERPDGSNFTLKIRSTKLEDSAMYFCAIQSPGVTNEKLFFGSGTQLSVL.

This chain joins TRBV19 and TRBJ2-5; tentative D call: TRBD1 (6 bases). The CDR3 length is 18 residues. The germline CDR1 and CDR2 sequences are LNHDA and SQIVND (reference sequence). V dropped 2 bases and J dropped 4 bases, with 23 bases sitting between them. The CDR3 nucleotides are TGTGCCAGTAGTATAATCGGAAGGGACACTTTTTCGGGAGAGACCCAGTACTTC. Translated, it gives CASSIIGRDTFSGETQYF.

This sequence joins TRBV13 and TRBJ1-6; TRBD1 matches 7 bases. The trim removed 5 bases at V and 4 bases at J, leaving 8 bases unmatched. Per the germline V gene, CDR1 is PRHDT and CDR2 is FYEKMQ (reference sequence). The CDR3 extends over 16 amino acids. This CDR3 is CASSRGTVDYNSPLHF. CDR3 sequence (DNA): TGTGCCAGCAGCAGGGGGACAGTAGATTATAATTCACCCCTCCACTTT. The full variable domain, with the rest looked up from reference TRBV13 and TRBJ1-6, is AAGVIQSPRHLIKEKRETATLKCYPIPRHDTVYWYQQGPGQDPQFLISFYEKMQSDKGSIPDRFSAQQFSDYHSELNMSSLELGDSALYFCASSRGTVDYNSPLHFGNGTRLTVT.

The chain has TRBV24-1 and TRBJ1-2, with D possibly matching TRBD1 (5 bases). V shed 3 bases and J shed 3 bases, with 16 bases lying between them. The V gene's germline CDR1 is KGHDR and CDR2 SFDVKD. The CDR3 has 16 residues. CDR3 in DNA: TGTGCCACCAGTGATCGACAGCCGACGAACTACTATGGCTACACCTTC. This sequence encodes CATSDRQPTNYYGYTF.

V is TRBV29-1 and J is TRBJ2-7; 8 bases line up with TRBD1. The germline CDR1 and CDR2 sequences are SQVTM and ANQGSEA. J gave up 6 bases and V 6 bases, and 7 bases lay outside the gene matches. The CDR3 has 12 amino acids. The DNA for the CDR3 is TGCAGCGTCGCAGGGGGCGCGGGCGAGCAGTACTTC. This sequence encodes CSVAGGAGEQYF.

This clone was observed once. J is TRBJ2-1 and V is TRBV9, with TRBD1 as a possible D gene (6 bases). The CDR3 covers 15 residues. Germline CDR1 SGDLS, CDR2 YYNGEE. V lost 3 bases and J lost 5, with 15 bases in between. The CDR3 region is CASSATGTHNNEQFF. CDR3 in DNA: TGTGCCAGCAGCGCCACCGGGACACACAACAATGAGCAGTTCTTC.

The chain links TRBV12-2 to TRBJ1-4. TRBV12-2 is noted as a pseudogene. The CDR3 length is 16 residues. In nucleotides, the CDR3 is TGTGCAAGTCGCCCCGAGGTGGGGGAGGGTGATGAAAAACTGTTTTTT. This codes for CASRPEVGEGDEKLFF.

The V call is TRBV7-2, the J call TRBJ1-5; TRBD1 aligns across 7 bases. Germline assignment: CDR1 SGHTA and CDR2 FQGNSA. Germline trimming cut 3 bases from V and 6 bases from J; bases unmatched to any gene: 2. CDR3 length: 13 residues. In nucleotides, the CDR3 is TGTGCCAGCAGCTTCGGACAGGCTCAGCCCCAGCATTTT. Its protein product is CASSFGQAQPQHF. Drawing the rest from reference TRBV7-2 and TRBJ1-5, the complete variable domain is GAGVSQSPSNKVTEKGKDVELRCDPISGHTALYWYRQSLGQGLEFLIYFQGNSAPDKSGLPSDRFSAERTGGSVSTLTIQRTQQEDSAVYLCASSFGQAQPQHFGDGTRLSIL.

This chain connects TRBV27 to TRBJ2-7; maybe TRBD1 (5 bases). The CDR3 totals 15 residues. V was cut by 0 bases and J by 3 bases, with 12 bases left in between. Germline V gene data show CDR1 as MNHEY and CDR2 as SMNVEV (reference sequence). The CDR3 reads CASSLSRQSLYEQYF. CDR3 DNA: TGTGCCAGCAGTTTATCGCGACAGTCTCTCTACGAGCAGTACTTC.

The chain recombines TRBV12-5 with TRBJ1-2, with 9 bases matching TRBD1. CDR1 LGHNT and CDR2 FRNRAP come from the germline V gene. The J segment lost 6 bases and the V segment lost 2 bases, leaving 22 bases of the junction unmatched. The CDR3 extends over 20 amino acids. CDR3 sequence reads: CASGLSTFRPQGALEDGYTF. The CDR3 DNA reads TGTGCTAGTGGTTTGTCCACCTTCCGCCCACAGGGGGCACTTGAGGATGGCTACACCTTC.